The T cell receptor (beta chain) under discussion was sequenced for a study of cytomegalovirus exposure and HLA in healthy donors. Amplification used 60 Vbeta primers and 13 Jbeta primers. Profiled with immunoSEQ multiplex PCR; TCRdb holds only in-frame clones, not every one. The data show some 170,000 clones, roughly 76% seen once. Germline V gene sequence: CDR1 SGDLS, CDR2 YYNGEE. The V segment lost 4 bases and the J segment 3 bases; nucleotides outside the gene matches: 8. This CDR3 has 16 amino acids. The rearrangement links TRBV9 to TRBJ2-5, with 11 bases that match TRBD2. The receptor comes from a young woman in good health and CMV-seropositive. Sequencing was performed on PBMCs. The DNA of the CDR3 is TGTGCCAGCAGCTCCCGGCTAGCGGGGGGAGAAGAGACCCAGTACTTC. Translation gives CASSSRLAGGEETQYF. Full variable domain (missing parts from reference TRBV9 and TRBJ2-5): DSGVTQTPKHLITATGQRVTLRCSPRSGDLSVYWYQQSLDQGLQFLIQYYNGEERAKGNILERFSAQQFPDLHSELNLSSLELGDSALYFCASSSRLAGGEETQYFGPGTRLLVL.